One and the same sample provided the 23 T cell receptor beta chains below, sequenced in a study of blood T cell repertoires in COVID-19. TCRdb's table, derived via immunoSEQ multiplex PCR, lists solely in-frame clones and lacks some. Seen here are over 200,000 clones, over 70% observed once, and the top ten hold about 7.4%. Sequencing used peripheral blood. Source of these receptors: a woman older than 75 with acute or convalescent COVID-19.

The CDR3 protein is CASSESFRDMNTEAFF. The CDR3 region has the DNA TGCGCCAGCAGTGAGTCATTTAGGGACATGAACACTGAAGCTTTCTTT. The rearrangement uses TRBV10-2 and TRBJ1-1, with D possibly TRBD1 on 6 matching bases. The length of the CDR3 is 16 residues. The V and J ends lost 0 bases and 0 bases respectively, with 11 bases between them. Germline V gives CDR1 WSHSY, CDR2 SAAADI.

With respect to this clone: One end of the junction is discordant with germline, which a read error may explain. The CDR3 region is CATRPGQGYAYTF. Written as DNA, the CDR3 is TGTGCCACCAGACCGGGACAGGGGTATGCCTACACCTTC. The genes are TRBV19 and TRBJ1-2, with 10 nucleotides matching TRBD1. Germline CDR1 reads LNHDA; CDR2 reads SQIVND (reference sequence). The CDR3 covers 13 residues.

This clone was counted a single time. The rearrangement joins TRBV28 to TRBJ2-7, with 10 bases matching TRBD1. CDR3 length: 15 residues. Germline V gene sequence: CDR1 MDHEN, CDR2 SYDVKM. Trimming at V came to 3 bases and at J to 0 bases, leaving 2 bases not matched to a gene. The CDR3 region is CASSLGTGDSYEQYF. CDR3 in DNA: TGTGCCAGCAGTTTGGGGACAGGGGACTCCTACGAGCAGTACTTC. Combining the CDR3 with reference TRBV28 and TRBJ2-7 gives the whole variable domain DVKVTQSSRYLVKRTGEKVFLECVQDMDHENMFWYRQDPGLGLRLIYFSYDVKMKEKGDIPEGYSVSREKKERFSLILESASTNQTSMYLCASSLGTGDSYEQYFGPGTRLTVT.

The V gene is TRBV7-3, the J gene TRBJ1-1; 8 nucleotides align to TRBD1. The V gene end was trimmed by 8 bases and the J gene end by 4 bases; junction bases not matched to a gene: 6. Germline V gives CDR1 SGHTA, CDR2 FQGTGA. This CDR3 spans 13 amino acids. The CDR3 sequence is CASGQGVGTEAFF. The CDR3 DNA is TGTGCCAGCGGACAGGGCGTAGGCACTGAAGCTTTCTTT.

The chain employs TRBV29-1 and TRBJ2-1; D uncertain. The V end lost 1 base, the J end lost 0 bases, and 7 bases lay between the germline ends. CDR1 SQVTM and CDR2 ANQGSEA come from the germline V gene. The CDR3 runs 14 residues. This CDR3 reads CSVEGGSSYNEQFF. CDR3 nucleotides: TGCAGCGTTGAAGGCGGAAGCTCCTACAATGAGCAGTTCTTC.

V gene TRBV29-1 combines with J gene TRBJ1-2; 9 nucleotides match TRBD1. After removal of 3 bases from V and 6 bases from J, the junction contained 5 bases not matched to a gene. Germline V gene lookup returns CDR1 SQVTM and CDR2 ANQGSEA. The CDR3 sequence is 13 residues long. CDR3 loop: CSVDRQGGDGYTF. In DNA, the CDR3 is TGCAGCGTTGACCGACAGGGGGGGGATGGCTACACCTTC.

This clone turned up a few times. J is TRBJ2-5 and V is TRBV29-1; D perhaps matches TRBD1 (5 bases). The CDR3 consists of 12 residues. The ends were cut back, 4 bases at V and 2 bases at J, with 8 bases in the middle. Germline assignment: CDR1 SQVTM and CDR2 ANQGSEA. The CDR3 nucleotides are TGCAGCGTTGCTCACAGGCAAGAGACCCAGTACTTC. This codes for CSVAHRQETQYF.

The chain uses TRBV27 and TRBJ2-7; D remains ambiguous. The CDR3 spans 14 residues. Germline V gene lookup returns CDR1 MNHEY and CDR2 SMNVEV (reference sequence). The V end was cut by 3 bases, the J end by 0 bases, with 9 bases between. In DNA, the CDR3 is TGTGCCAGCAGTTTCGCCCTAAGCTCCTACGAGCAGTACTTC. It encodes CASSFALSSYEQYF.

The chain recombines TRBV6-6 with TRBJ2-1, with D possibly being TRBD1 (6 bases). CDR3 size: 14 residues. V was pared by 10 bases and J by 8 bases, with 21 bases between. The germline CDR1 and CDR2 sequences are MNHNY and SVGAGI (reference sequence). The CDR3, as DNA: TGTGCCACCTACCGGGACACCACTCCGGATGAGCAGTTCTTC. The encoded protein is CATYRDTTPDEQFF.

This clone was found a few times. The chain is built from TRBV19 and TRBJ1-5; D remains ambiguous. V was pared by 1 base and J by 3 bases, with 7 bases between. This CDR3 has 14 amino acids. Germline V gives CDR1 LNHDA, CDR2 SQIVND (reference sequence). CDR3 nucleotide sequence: TGTGCCAGTAGTATAGGAACTCTCAATCAGCCCCAGCATTTT. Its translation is CASSIGTLNQPQHF.

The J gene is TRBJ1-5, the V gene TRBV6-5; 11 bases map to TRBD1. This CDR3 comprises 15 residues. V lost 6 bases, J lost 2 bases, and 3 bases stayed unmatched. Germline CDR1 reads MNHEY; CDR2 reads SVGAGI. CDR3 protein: CASSPDRGRNQPQHF. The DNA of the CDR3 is TGTGCCAGCAGCCCGGACAGGGGGCGCAATCAGCCCCAGCATTTT.

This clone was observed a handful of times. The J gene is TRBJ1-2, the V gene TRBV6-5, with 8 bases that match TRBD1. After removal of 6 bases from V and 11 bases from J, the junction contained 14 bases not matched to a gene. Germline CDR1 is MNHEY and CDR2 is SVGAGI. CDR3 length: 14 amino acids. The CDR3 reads CASRTGQGPRGYTF. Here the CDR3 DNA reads TGTGCCAGCAGAACTGGACAGGGACCGAGAGGGTACACCTTC.

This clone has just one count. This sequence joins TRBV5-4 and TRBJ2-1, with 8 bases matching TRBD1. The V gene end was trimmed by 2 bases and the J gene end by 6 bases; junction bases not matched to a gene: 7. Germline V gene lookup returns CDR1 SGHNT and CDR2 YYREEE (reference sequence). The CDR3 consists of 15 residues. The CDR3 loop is CASSFSGGGSNEQFF. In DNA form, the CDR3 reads TGTGCCAGCAGCTTTTCAGGGGGCGGAAGCAATGAGCAGTTCTTC.

The CDR3 DNA follows: TGTGCCATCAGTCAACAGGGGGCGCGGGCCCAGCATTTT. Residues: CAISQQGARAQHF. V usage is TRBV10-3 and J usage is TRBJ1-5; 9 positions agree with TRBD1. Germline loops: CDR1 ENHRY, CDR2 SYGVKD. The V segment lost 5 bases and the J segment 11 bases; nucleotides outside the gene matches: 7. The CDR3 has 13 amino acids.

The CDR3 DNA is TGTGCCAGCACACTCGGGGGGAACTATGGCTACACCTTC. Its translation: CASTLGGNYGYTF. The chain has TRBV12-3 or TRBV12-4 and TRBJ1-2, with D possibly matching TRBD1 (5 bases). The CDR3 runs to 13 residues. Trimming pared 7 bases from V and 2 bases from J, leaving 11 bases between.

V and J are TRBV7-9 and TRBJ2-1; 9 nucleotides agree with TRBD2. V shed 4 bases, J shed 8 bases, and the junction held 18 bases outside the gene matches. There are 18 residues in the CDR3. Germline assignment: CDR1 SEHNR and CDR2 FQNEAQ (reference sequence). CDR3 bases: TGTGCCAGCAGCTATAAGTCGGGGGGGACTAGCTCGGCCTATGAGCAGTTCTTC. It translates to CASSYKSGGTSSAYEQFF.

Here the CDR3 DNA reads TGTGCCATCAGTGAGTCGATGCAGGGGGAAGGAGAGCAGTACTTC. Encoded protein: CAISESMQGEGEQYF. This chain links TRBV10-3 with TRBJ2-7; TRBD1 matches at 7 bases. The germline V gene has CDR1 ENHRY and CDR2 SYGVKD. V dropped 0 bases and J dropped 7; count of bases not matched to a gene: 9. The length of the CDR3 is 15 residues.

CDR3 DNA sequence: TGTGCCAGTAGTGCCAGGACAGGGGGGAACACTGAAGCTTTCTTT. The encoded protein is CASSARTGGNTEAFF. The V call is TRBV19, the J call TRBJ1-1, with 10 bases that match TRBD1. Germline-derived CDR1 and CDR2 are LNHDA and SQIVND (reference sequence). With 5 bases clipped from V and 1 base from J, the junction kept 4 bases outside the gene matches. The CDR3 has 15 residues.

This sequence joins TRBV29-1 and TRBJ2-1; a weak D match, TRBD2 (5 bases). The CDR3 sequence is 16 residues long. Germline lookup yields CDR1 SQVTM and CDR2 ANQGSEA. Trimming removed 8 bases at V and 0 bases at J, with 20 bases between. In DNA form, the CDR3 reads TGCAGCCCTCCCGTGGGAAAAGGGAGCTCCTACAATGAGCAGTTCTTC. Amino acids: CSPPVGKGSSYNEQFF.

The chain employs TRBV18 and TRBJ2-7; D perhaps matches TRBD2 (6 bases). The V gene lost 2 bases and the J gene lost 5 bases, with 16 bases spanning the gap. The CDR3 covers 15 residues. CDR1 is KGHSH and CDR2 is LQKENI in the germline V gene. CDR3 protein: CASSPTWAGGNEQYF. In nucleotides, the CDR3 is TGTGCCAGCTCACCAACCTGGGCGGGCGGGAACGAGCAGTACTTC.

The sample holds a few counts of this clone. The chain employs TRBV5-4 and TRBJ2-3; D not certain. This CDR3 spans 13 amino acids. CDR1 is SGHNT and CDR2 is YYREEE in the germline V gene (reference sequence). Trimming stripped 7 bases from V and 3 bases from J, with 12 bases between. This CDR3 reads CASRGTNTDTQYF. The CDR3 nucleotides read TGTGCCAGCCGAGGAACTAATACAGATACGCAGTATTTT.

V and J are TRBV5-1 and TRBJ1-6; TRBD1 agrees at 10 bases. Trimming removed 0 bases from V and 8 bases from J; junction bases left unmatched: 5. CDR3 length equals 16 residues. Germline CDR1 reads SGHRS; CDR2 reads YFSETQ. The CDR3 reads CASSLGQGAKDSPLHF. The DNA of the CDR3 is TGCGCCAGCAGCTTGGGACAGGGGGCTAAGGATTCACCCCTCCACTTT.

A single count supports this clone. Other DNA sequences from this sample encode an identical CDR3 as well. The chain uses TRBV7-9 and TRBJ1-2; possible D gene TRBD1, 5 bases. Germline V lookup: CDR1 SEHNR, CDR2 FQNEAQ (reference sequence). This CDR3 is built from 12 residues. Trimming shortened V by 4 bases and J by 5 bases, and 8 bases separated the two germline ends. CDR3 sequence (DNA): TGTGCCAGCAGCTCTCAGGGTTATGGCTACACCTTC. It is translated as CASSSQGYGYTF.